These 29 T cell receptor beta chains were all obtained from the same sample, sequenced in a study of CD8 T cells in ankylosing spondylitis (dated by TCRdb to about 2017). Library preparation used 5' RACE. Sequencing relied on an Illumina HiSeq 2500. TCRdb reprocessed the public reads (quality trimming at Q25 with fastp, clone calling with MiXCR) and kept in-frame beta chains. Rows with one shared CDR3 protein collapse into an entry with the most common genes and DNA. The sample table records hundreds of thousands of distinct CDR3 sequences; less than 25% of these occur just once. 3% to 4% of the sample lies in the top ten. Sequencing was performed on blood, either unsorted or a sorted T cell fraction (not recorded which). These receptors were collected from a female donor with ankylosing spondylitis or in good health (not recorded which).

The chain combines TRBV7-3 with TRBJ2-1, with 7 bases that match TRBD1. With V trimmed by 2 bases and J by 4 bases, 5 bases remained unmatched. CDR1 SGHTA and CDR2 FQGTGA come from the germline V gene. The CDR3 consists of 15 residues. CDR3 bases: TGTGCCAGCAGCTTACAGGGGACAGAGTACAATGAGCAGTTCTTC. Protein product: CASSLQGTEYNEQFF.

This clonotype was counted once. This may be a read error: a much more frequent sequence differs by one nucleotide. The chain is built from TRBV11-2 and TRBJ2-7; D is uncertain. The germline V and J ends were trimmed by 0 bases and 0 bases, with 6 bases remaining between them. The CDR3 has 14 amino acids. Per germline, CDR1 SGHAT and CDR2 FQNNGV. CDR3 nucleotides: TGTGCCAGCAGCTTAGACACGAGCTCCTACGAGCAGTACTTC. Encoded protein: CASSLDTSSYEQYF. The full variable domain, its missing parts supplied by reference TRBV11-2 and TRBJ2-7, is EAGVAQSPRYKIIEKRQSVAFWCNPISGHATLYWYQQILGQGPKLLIQFQNNGVVDDSQLPKDRFSAERLKGVDSTLKIQPAKLEDSAVYLCASSLDTSSYEQYFGPGTRLTVT.

CDR3 region: CASTPTRVAINTGELFF. The CDR3 bases are TGTGCCAGCACCCCAACTAGGGTAGCGATTAACACCGGGGAGCTGTTTTTT. The chain joins TRBV7-8 to TRBJ2-2, with a tentative D call TRBD2 (5 bases). V shed 7 bases and J shed 2 bases, with 20 bases lying between them. Germline CDR1 reads SGHVS; CDR2 reads FQNEAQ. This CDR3 region has 17 residues.

The chain employs TRBV30 and TRBJ2-7; the D gene is possibly TRBD2 (5 bases). V was shortened by 8 bases and J by 2 bases, with 10 bases between the two germline ends. This CDR3 has 11 amino acids. Germline CDR1 reads GTSNPN; CDR2 reads SVGIG (reference sequence). The CDR3 loop reads CAQSGTYEQYF. DNA for the CDR3: TGTGCCCAATCGGGGACCTACGAGCAGTACTTC.

This clonotype was observed a few times. J is TRBJ2-1 and V is TRBV20-1, with 13 bases aligning to TRBD2. Germline V gene data show CDR1 as DFQATT and CDR2 as SNEGSKA (reference sequence). The CDR3 has 19 amino acids. The trim removed 5 bases at V and 4 bases at J, leaving 17 bases unmatched. The CDR3 loop reads CSAGLPGLAGSSLYNEQFF. The CDR3 DNA sequence: TGCAGTGCTGGACTTCCGGGACTAGCGGGATCTTCCCTTTACAATGAGCAGTTCTTC.

The V and J genes are TRBV19 and TRBJ2-1; tentative D call: TRBD2 (6 bases). Trimming stripped 7 bases from V and 6 bases from J, with 16 bases between. Per the germline V gene, CDR1 is LNHDA and CDR2 is SQIVND (reference sequence). The CDR3 length is 14 residues. CDR3: CASNVRGTPNEQFF. The CDR3 coding sequence is TGTGCCAGTAATGTACGGGGGACCCCCAATGAGCAGTTCTTC.

The sample holds a few counts of this clonotype. The V and J genes are TRBV2 and TRBJ2-1; 7 positions match TRBD1. The CDR3 has 12 residues. Germline V gives CDR1 SNHLY, CDR2 FYNNEI. This CDR3 reads CAGGQSYNEQFF. CDR3 nucleotides: TGTGCTGGGGGACAGTCCTACAATGAGCAGTTCTTC. Together with reference TRBV2 and TRBJ2-1, the CDR3 gives the full variable domain: EPEVTQTPSHQVTQMGQEVILRCVPISNHLYFYWYRQILGQKVEFLVSFYNNEISEKSEIFDDQFSVERPDGSNFTLKIRSTKLEDSAMYFCAGGQSYNEQFFGPGTRLTVL.

This clonotype was seen more than once but under ten times. In nucleotides, the CDR3 is TGTGCCAGCAGTTACGTCGCGGGAGCCCCCGGCAATGAGCAGTTCTTC. Protein product: CASSYVAGAPGNEQFF. The V and J genes are TRBV6-5 and TRBJ2-1; 7 bases align to TRBD2. CDR3 length: 16 amino acids. CDR1 and CDR2 (germline): MNHEY, SVGAGI. Trimming removed 2 bases from V and 6 bases from J; junction bases left unmatched: 10.

V is TRBV15 and J is TRBJ2-7; TRBD1 is a possible D gene (5 bases). The germline V gene has CDR1 LNHNV and CDR2 YYDKDF (reference sequence). The CDR3 has 13 residues. V was pared by 5 bases and J by 5 bases, with 13 bases between. The CDR3 DNA follows: TGTGCCACCAGCCTGGACATTCAGAACGAGCAGTACTTC. Encoded protein: CATSLDIQNEQYF.

This CDR3 reads CAVRPTSGSETQYF. The CDR3 nucleotides read TGTGCCGTCCGCCCTACTAGCGGGAGTGAGACCCAGTACTTC. The rearrangement uses TRBV6-1 and TRBJ2-5; 11 bases map to TRBD2. CDR1 and CDR2 from the germline V gene are MNHNS and SASEGT. CDR3 length: 14 amino acids. V lost 11 bases and J lost 5; bases outside the gene matches: 10.

The chain has TRBV6-2 or TRBV6-3 and TRBJ1-1; D unresolved. Trimming took 6 bases from V and 1 from J, leaving 9 bases between them. The CDR3 length is 13 residues. The germline V gene has CDR1 MNHEY and CDR2 SVGEGT. CDR3 bases: TGTGCCAGCAGCTCCCCAGCGAACACTGAAGCTTTCTTT. Protein sequence: CASSSPANTEAFF.

The sample holds one count of this clonotype. In nucleotides, the CDR3 is TGCAGTGCTAGTATTATGCAGGGCTACACCTTC. Translated, it gives CSASIMQGYTF. The chain uses TRBV20-1 and TRBJ1-2; D gene unclear. The CDR3 has 11 amino acids. Per the germline V gene, CDR1 is DFQATT and CDR2 is SNEGSKA (reference sequence). The germline V and J ends were trimmed by 3 bases and 8 bases, with 10 bases remaining between them.

This clonotype has a handful of counts. Here the CDR3 DNA reads TGTGCCAGCAGTCCCCCAATCGAACAGGGATACTATGGCTACACCTTC. Its translation is CASSPPIEQGYYGYTF. The chain is built from TRBV25-1 and TRBJ1-2; tentative D call: TRBD1 (6 bases). Germline values: CDR1 MGHDK, CDR2 SYGVNS. The V gene lost 5 bases and the J gene lost 3 bases, with 19 bases spanning the gap. This CDR3 contains 16 residues.

This clonotype was counted at least ten times. This chain links TRBV6-2 or TRBV6-3 with TRBJ2-3, with D possibly being TRBD1 (5 bases). V was pared by 6 bases and J by 2 bases, with 9 bases between. The CDR3 spans 13 residues. Germline V CDR1 and CDR2: MNHEY, SVGEGT. The chain's CDR3 is CASSRVTTDTQYF. The CDR3 bases are TGTGCCAGCAGCAGGGTTACCACAGATACGCAGTATTTT.

The chain couples TRBV24-1 to TRBJ2-1, with 9 bases aligning to TRBD2. Germline values: CDR1 KGHDR, CDR2 SFDVKD. V shed 4 bases, J shed 7 bases, and the junction held 10 bases outside the gene matches. The CDR3 totals 16 residues. CDR3 protein: CATSDTAGGPGNEQFF. CDR3 coding DNA: TGTGCCACCAGTGACACCGCGGGAGGGCCGGGTAATGAGCAGTTCTTC.

The gene calls are TRBV7-2 and TRBJ2-3; D is unclear. The length of the CDR3 is 12 residues. Trimming removed 4 bases at V and 2 bases at J, with 4 bases between. The germline V gene has CDR1 SGHTA and CDR2 FQGNSA. The CDR3 nucleotides are TGTGCCAGCAGCTCCTACACAGATACGCAGTATTTT. It is translated as CASSSYTDTQYF.

This clonotype has just a few counts. The rearrangement links TRBV7-2 to TRBJ2-2; D gene unclear. CDR1 and CDR2 from the germline V gene are SGHTA and FQGNSA. CDR3 length: 15 amino acids. V gave up 7 bases and J gave up 2 bases, with 14 bases separating them. The CDR3 reads CASTLGRVNTGELFF. In nucleotides, the CDR3 is TGTGCCAGCACCCTAGGACGGGTAAACACCGGGGAGCTGTTTTTT.

This clonotype was seen only a few times. The chain couples TRBV3-1 to TRBJ2-1; D perhaps matches TRBD2 (7 bases). V was shortened by 1 base and J by 8 bases, with 15 bases between the two germline ends. Germline CDR1 LGHDT, CDR2 YNNKEL (reference sequence). The CDR3 runs to 15 residues. CDR3 in amino acids: CASSQGTAGLYEQFF. The CDR3 DNA reads TGTGCCAGCAGCCAAGGGACAGCGGGACTCTATGAGCAGTTCTTC.

At least ten counts were recorded for this clonotype. V and J are TRBV10-3 and TRBJ2-1; 7 bases are shared with TRBD2. Germline-derived CDR1 and CDR2 are ENHRY and SYGVKD. This CDR3 is 13 amino acids long. The V gene end was trimmed by 7 bases and the J gene end by 7 bases; junction bases not matched to a gene: 7. Here the CDR3 DNA reads TGTGCCATCAAGGGGCGGGAGATAAATGAGCAGTTCTTC. It translates to CAIKGREINEQFF.

This rearrangement joins TRBV6-2 or TRBV6-3 to TRBJ1-5; D is uncertain. V dropped 4 bases and J dropped 2 bases, with 15 bases sitting between them. CDR3 length: 16 residues. Germline assignment: CDR1 MNHEY and CDR2 SVGEGT. The chain's CDR3 is CASSSPPPNGNQPQHF. The DNA for the CDR3 is TGTGCCAGCAGTTCCCCCCCGCCCAATGGCAATCAGCCCCAGCATTTT.

The J gene is TRBJ2-3, the V gene TRBV20-1, with D uncertain. The V end was cut by 2 bases, the J end by 3 bases, with 12 bases between. The germline gives CDR1 DFQATT, CDR2 SNEGSKA (reference sequence). This CDR3 spans 14 amino acids. The CDR3 DNA reads as TGCAGTGCTAGATCCAGTCTGAGGACAGATACGCAGTATTTT. It specifies CSARSSLRTDTQYF.

A few counts support this clonotype. This chain links TRBV5-6 with TRBJ2-3; D gene unclear. Germline CDR1 reads SGHDT; CDR2 reads YYEEEE. Trimming stripped 5 bases from V and 0 bases from J, with 10 bases between. There are 14 residues in the CDR3. The CDR3 DNA follows: TGTGCCAGCAGATCAGACCCCAGCACAGATACGCAGTATTTT. Translation gives CASRSDPSTDTQYF.

The sample holds a few counts of this clonotype. The chain uses TRBV12-3 or TRBV12-4 and TRBJ2-5, with 8 bases identical to TRBD2. The V gene end was trimmed by 6 bases and the J gene end by 7 bases; junction bases not matched to a gene: 13. The CDR3 spans 15 residues. The DNA of the CDR3 is TGTGCCAGCAGCCCCACCCTAGCGGGCCCCCGGACCCAGTACTTC. Its translation: CASSPTLAGPRTQYF.

The V call is TRBV6-6, the J call TRBJ2-7, with D possibly matching TRBD1 (5 bases). CDR3 length: 13 residues. Trimming cost V 5 bases and J 3 bases, with 11 bases left between them. Germline V gene data show CDR1 as MNHNY and CDR2 as SVGAGI (reference sequence). CDR3 loop: CASSPQGRYEQYF. The CDR3 DNA sequence: TGTGCCAGCAGTCCTCAGGGCCGCTACGAGCAGTACTTC.

The V gene is TRBV12-3 or TRBV12-4, the J gene TRBJ2-2; D might be TRBD2 (7 bases). This CDR3 has 17 amino acids. V was pared by 3 bases and J by 2 bases, with 16 bases between. The CDR3 DNA follows: TGTGCCAGCAGTTTCCTGAGGGGAGGGACAAACACCGGGGAGCTGTTTTTT. It yields the protein CASSFLRGGTNTGELFF.

This clonotype appeared a few times. The chain is built from TRBV4-2 and TRBJ2-5; TRBD1 is a possible D gene (5 bases). V lost 4 bases and J lost 2, with 26 bases in between. The CDR3 sequence is 19 residues long. CDR1 LGHNA and CDR2 YNFKEQ come from the germline V gene. The CDR3 DNA follows: TGTGCCAGCAGCCGACTTCAGGTCGTAAGGTTGGGGCCGCAAGAGACCCAGTACTTC. Protein sequence: CASSRLQVVRLGPQETQYF.

The CDR3 region has the DNA TGTGCCAGCAGCTCGGACGGTCGGGATGAGCAGTTCTTC. Translation: CASSSDGRDEQFF. This sequence joins TRBV7-3 and TRBJ2-1, with unresolved D. Trimming pared 4 bases from V and 8 bases from J, leaving 12 bases between. Germline V gene lookup returns CDR1 SGHTA and CDR2 FQGTGA. This CDR3 is built from 13 residues.

There are a few counts of this clonotype. This chain uses TRBV7-2 with TRBJ2-6; D is ambiguous. CDR1 and CDR2 (germline): SGHTA, FQGNSA. The CDR3 totals 13 residues. V dropped 7 bases and J dropped 4 bases, with 8 bases sitting between them. In DNA form, the CDR3 reads TGTGCCAGCACTCAGGCCGGGGCCAACGTCCTGACTTTC. This gives the protein CASTQAGANVLTF.

This sequence joins TRBV20-1 and TRBJ1-2, with TRBD1 matching over 7 bases. The length of the CDR3 is 14 residues. Germline assignment: CDR1 DFQATT and CDR2 SNEGSKA (reference sequence). J gave up 3 bases and V 4 bases, and 8 bases lay outside the gene matches. CDR3: CSATPGQKYYGYTF. CDR3 coding DNA: TGCAGTGCTACCCCGGGACAGAAATACTATGGCTACACCTTC.